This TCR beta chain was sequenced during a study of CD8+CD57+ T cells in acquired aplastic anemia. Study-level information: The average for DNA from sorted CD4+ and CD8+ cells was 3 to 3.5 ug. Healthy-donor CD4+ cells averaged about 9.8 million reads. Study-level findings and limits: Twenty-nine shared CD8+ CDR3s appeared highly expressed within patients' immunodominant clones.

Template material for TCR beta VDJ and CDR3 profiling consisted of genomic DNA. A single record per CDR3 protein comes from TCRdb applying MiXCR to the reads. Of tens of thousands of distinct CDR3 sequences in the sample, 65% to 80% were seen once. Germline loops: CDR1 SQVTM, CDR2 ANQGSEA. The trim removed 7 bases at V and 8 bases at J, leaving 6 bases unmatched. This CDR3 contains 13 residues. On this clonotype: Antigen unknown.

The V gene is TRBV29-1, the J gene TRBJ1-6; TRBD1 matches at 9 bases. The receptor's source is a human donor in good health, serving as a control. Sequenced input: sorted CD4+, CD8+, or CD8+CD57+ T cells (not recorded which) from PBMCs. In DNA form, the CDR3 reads TGCAGCGCGCAGACAGGGGGTGATTCACCCCTCCACTTT. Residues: CSAQTGGDSPLHF.